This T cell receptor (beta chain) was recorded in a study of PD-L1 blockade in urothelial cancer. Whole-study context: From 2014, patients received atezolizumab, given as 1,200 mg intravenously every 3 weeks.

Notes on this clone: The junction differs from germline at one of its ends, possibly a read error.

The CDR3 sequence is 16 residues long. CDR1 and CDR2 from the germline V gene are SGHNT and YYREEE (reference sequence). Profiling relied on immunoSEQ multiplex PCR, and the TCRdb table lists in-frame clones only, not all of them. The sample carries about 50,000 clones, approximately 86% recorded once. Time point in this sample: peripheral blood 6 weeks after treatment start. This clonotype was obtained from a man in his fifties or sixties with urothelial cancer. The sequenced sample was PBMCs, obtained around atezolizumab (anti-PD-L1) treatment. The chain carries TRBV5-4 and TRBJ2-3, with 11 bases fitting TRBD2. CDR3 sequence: CASRAGTSGGTDTQYF. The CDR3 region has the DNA TGTGCCAGCAGGGCCGGGACTAGCGGTGGCACGGATACGCAGTATTTT.